The present entry profiles one TCR beta chain with its context. Antigen unknown. Sequencing used immunoSEQ multiplex PCR; TCRdb keeps in-frame clones, though not all of them. The sample records 150,000 to 200,000 clones, roughly 84% being singletons. Cryopreserved PBMCs were the source of 2 to 2.5 micrograms of genomic DNA, which went to TCR beta libraries. The entry originates in a study of cytotoxic CD8 clonotypes in ibrutinib-treated CLL. About the research overall: For this cohort, patients were ten to twelve relapsed/refractory and approximately 15 treatment-naive, while 17 were IGHV unmutated.

Trimming at V came to 10 bases and at J to 0 bases, leaving 9 bases not matched to a gene. The CDR3 length is 14 residues. Germline assignment: CDR1 ENHRY and CDR2 SYGVKD. Study outcomes and limitations: Public clonotypes were uncommon and contracted or stayed stable on treatment. Baseline values of clonality outstripped age-matched healthy donors and followed circulating CD8+ T-cell counts.

The source of this sequence is a human donor with chronic lymphocytic leukemia. The chain has TRBV10-3 and TRBJ2-7; 7 positions match TRBD2. The sample in question was PBMCs, obtained at disease progression, from a patient treated with ibrutinib. The DNA for the CDR3 is TGTGCCACCTGCCTAGCGGAAAGCTCCTACGAGCAGTACTTC. Translation gives CATCLAESSYEQYF.